This TCR beta chain was captured by sequencing in a study of blood T cell repertoires in COVID-19. Trimming removed 4 bases at V and 3 bases at J, with 14 bases between. The length of the CDR3 is 15 residues. Germline V gene data show CDR1 as MNHEY and CDR2 as SMNVEV (reference sequence). Repertoires were generated with immunoSEQ multiplex PCR, while TCRdb's copy carries only in-frame clones and drops some. Of under 150,000 clones in the sample, 80% to 90% were seen once. Sequenced material: peripheral blood. The chain is built from TRBV27 and TRBJ2-3, with D tentatively TRBD2 (7 bases). This receptor was identified in a woman aged 60-75 years with active COVID-19. This CDR3 reads CASSSQGRGTDTQYF. The CDR3 DNA sequence: TGTGCCAGCAGTTCCCAGGGGAGGGGGACAGATACGCAGTATTTT.